This T cell receptor beta chain was recorded in a study of cytomegalovirus exposure and HLA in healthy donors. Use of 60 Vbeta and 13 Jbeta primers characterized the PCR. Authors' analysis steps: Counted up in a later analysis, unique TCR beta chains came to some 82 million, with around 9.9 million shared. This table comes from immunoSEQ multiplex PCR, and its TCRdb copy is limited to in-frame clones, with some not included. V, J and clone size were drawn from that table, and D and trimming were deduced from the DNA. The sample shows around 19,000 clones, 84% of them seen only once. V lost 8 bases to trimming and J lost 4 bases; unmatched junction nucleotides: 6. The CDR3 totals 14 residues. Germline CDR1 and CDR2: SGHVS and FQNEAQ. Study-wide results and caveats: A prior analysis recorded that most TCR beta V segments were productive about 87% or about 30% of the time.

Notes on this clone: The antigen is undetermined.

The J gene is TRBJ2-7, the V gene TRBV7-8; 12 nucleotides align to TRBD1. This clonotype was sampled from a human donor in good health. Sequenced sample: PBMCs. CDR3 sequence (DNA): TGTGCCAGCGGAGGGACAGGGGGCAAGTACGAGCAGTACTTC. Protein sequence: CASGGTGGKYEQYF.